These T cell receptor beta chains were read from a single sample in a study of PD-1 blockade in classical Hodgkin lymphoma. Repertoires were generated with immunoSEQ multiplex PCR, while TCRdb's copy carries only in-frame clones and drops some. Among tens of thousands of clones listed, 89% were seen once. Specimen: peripheral blood mononuclear cells (PBMCs), collected at baseline. These receptors all stem from a human donor with classical Hodgkin lymphoma. Both conserved end residues are trimmed from each CDR3. A D gene is named only where the DNA matches it firmly.

TRBJ2-7,NA,TRBV28,ASSLRSSYEQY
TRBJ2-5,NA,TRBV5-1,ASSLNLLGIQETQY
TRBJ2-5,NA,TRBV7-6,ASSLGLAQTQY
TRBJ1-5,TRBD1,TRBV10-2,ASSEGYRGAQPQH
TRBJ1-5,TRBD1,TRBV4-2,ASSQEGRGAGQPQH
TRBJ2-7,NA,TRBV4-3,ASSQGRGQNPHEQY
TRBJ2-7,NA,TRBV7-7,ASSLVFGDEQY
TRBJ2-7,TRBD2,TRBV6-6,ASSQSGKSGEQY
TRBJ2-5,NA,TRBV5-4,ASSLWLDRETQY
TRBJ2-5,TRBD1,TRBV29-1,SAGQGAWETQY
TRBJ1-1,TRBD1,TRBV5-1,ASSLTRDRVLTPAF
TRBJ2-7,NA,TRBV10-1,ATSDTDSYEQY
TRBJ2-1,NA,TRBV19,ASSILENNEQF
TRBJ2-3,NA,TRBV18,ASSPSGDTQY
TRBJ1-2,NA,TRBV30,AWSPLGYGYT
TRBJ1-2,NA,TRBV5-1,ASSQTSGRDYGYT
TRBJ1-1,NA,TRBV28,ASSLFLQVNTEAF
TRBJ1-1,NA,TRBV7-6,ASKRDSVDTEAF
TRBJ1-2,NA,TRBV29-1,SVEESGGRHGYT
TRBJ1-1,NA,TRBV27,ASSLGENTEAF
TRBJ2-3,TRBD2,TRBV29-1,SVSGTSGITDTQY
TRBJ2-7,NA,TRBV7-2,ASSEGPSYEQY
TRBJ2-7,NA,TRBV30,AWSVLDEQY
TRBJ1-3,TRBD1,TRBV6-5,ASSRTGGSGNTIY
TRBJ1-1,NA,TRBV9,ASSVVLNGEAF
TRBJ2-2,NA,TRBV5-6,ASSLASGEAAGELF
TRBJ2-7,TRBD1,TRBV19,ASSFPSGTGTNEQY
TRBJ2-2,NA,TRBV5-1,ASRSSLGNTGELF
TRBJ1-2,TRBD1,TRBV15,ATSSRRTGEGYT
TRBJ2-1,NA,TRBV2,ASTLPPNEQF
TRBJ2-3,TRBD1,TRBV27,ASSPRSAGGFRDTQY
TRBJ2-2,TRBD2,TRBV7-9,ASSPRGSGRVTGELF
TRBJ1-2,NA,TRBV4-3,ASSQEEGVVGYT
TRBJ2-1,TRBD2,TRBV7-9,ASTPPGLEERQF
TRBJ2-2,NA,TRBV6-1,ASRTWASSGELF
TRBJ1-1,NA,TRBV19,ASRPGSGSGAF
TRBJ1-5,NA,TRBV28,ASTRTAIYSNQPQH
TRBJ1-2,TRBD1,TRBV5-1,ASSPPVGQGPANYGYT
TRBJ2-2,NA,TRBV6-5,ASSRRQGPGELF
TRBJ1-1,NA,TRBV6-1,ASSELGANTEAF
TRBJ1-6,NA,TRBV30,AWRGLGSYNSPLH
TRBJ1-2,NA,TRBV9,ASSVDYTYGYT
TRBJ1-1,NA,TRBV5-4,ASSFRAGSTEAF
TRBJ1-5,TRBD1,TRBV6-1,ASRRTGDEPQH
TRBJ2-1,TRBD1,TRBV5-1,ASSLATGDEQF
TRBJ2-7,TRBD2,TRBV7-2,ASSLTSGSYNEQY